The entry below describes one TCR beta chain. These data are taken from a study of blood T cell repertoires in COVID-19. Study details: PBMCs, B-cell-depleted T cells, or T cells were the source of the cDNA or gDNA that made up the material.

Germline CDR1 and CDR2: MNHEY and SVGAGI. Trimming cost V 4 bases and J 0 bases, with 9 bases left between them. The CDR3 has 15 residues. Profiling relied on immunoSEQ multiplex PCR, and the TCRdb table lists in-frame clones only, not all of them. The table lists 120,000 to 150,000 clones, around 88% of them singletons. Sample: peripheral blood. The chain links TRBV6-5 to TRBJ1-4, with D unclear. This sequence was found in a human donor in a cohort sampled during active COVID-19. CDR3 residues: CASSSFTATNEKLFF. In nucleotides, the CDR3 is TGTGCCAGCAGTTCTTTCACGGCAACTAATGAAAAACTGTTTTTT.